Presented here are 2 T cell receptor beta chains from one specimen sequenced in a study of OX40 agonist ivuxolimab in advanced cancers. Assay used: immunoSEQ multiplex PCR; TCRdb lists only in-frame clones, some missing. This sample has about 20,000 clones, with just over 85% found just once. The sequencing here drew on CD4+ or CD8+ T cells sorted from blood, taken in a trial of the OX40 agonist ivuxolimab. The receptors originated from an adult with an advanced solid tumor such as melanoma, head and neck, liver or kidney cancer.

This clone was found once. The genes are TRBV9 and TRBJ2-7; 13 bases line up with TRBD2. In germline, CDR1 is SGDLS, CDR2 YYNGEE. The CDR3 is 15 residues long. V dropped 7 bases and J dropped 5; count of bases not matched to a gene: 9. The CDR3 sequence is CASSELAGGPDEQYF. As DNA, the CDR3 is TGTGCCAGCTCCGAACTAGCGGGAGGGCCGGACGAGCAGTACTTC. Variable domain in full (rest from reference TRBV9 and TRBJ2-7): DSGVTQTPKHLITATGQRVTLRCSPRSGDLSVYWYQQSLDQGLQFLIQYYNGEERAKGNILERFSAQQFPDLHSELNLSSLELGDSALYFCASSELAGGPDEQYFGPGTRLTVT.

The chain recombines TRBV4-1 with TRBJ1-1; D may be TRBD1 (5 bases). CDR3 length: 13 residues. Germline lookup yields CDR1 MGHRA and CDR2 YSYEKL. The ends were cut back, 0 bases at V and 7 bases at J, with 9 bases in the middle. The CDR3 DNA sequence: TGCGCCAGCAGCCAAGATGGGGGTAATGAAGCTTTCTTT. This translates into CASSQDGGNEAFF.